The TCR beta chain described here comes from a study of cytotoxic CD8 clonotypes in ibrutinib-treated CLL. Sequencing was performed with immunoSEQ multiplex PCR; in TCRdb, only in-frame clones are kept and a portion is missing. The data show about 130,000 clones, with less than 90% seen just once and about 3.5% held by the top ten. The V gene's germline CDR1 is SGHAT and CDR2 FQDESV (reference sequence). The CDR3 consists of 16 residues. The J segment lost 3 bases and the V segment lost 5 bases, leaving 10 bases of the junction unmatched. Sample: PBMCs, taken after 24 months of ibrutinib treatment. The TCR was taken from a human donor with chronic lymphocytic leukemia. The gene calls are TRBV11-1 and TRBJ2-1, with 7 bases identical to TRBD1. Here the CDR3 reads CASSDPGQRLYNEQFF. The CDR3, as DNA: TGTGCCAGCAGCGATCCGGGACAGAGACTCTACAATGAGCAGTTCTTC.